A selection of T cell receptor beta chains follows, all from one sample in a study of blood T cell repertoires in COVID-19. Sequencing was performed with immunoSEQ multiplex PCR; in TCRdb, only in-frame clones are kept and a portion is missing. The sample includes about 250,000 clones, 86% of them seen just once. Sequenced input: peripheral blood. These TCRs come from a woman aged 55-69 years who had recovered from COVID-19. Both conserved end residues are part of each CDR3. D genes are given only for firm matches. Size values are once, few and many counts, or a class for expanded clones, and some rows have none.

>TRBD1|TRBJ1-4|TRBV6-5|many
CASSYSRGTNEKLFF
TGTGCCAGCAGTTACTCCAGGGGGACTAATGAAAAACTGTTTTTT
>TRBD2|TRBJ2-1|TRBV7-2|once
CASSSTSGVYNEQFF
TGTGCCAGCAGCAGTACTAGCGGGGTTTACAATGAGCAGTTCTTC
>TRBD2|TRBJ2-7|TRBV18|-
CASSPRGSGGPAEQYF
TGTGCCAGCTCACCACGGGGGAGCGGGGGGCCGGCAGAGCAGTACTTC
>-|TRBJ2-7|TRBV2|-
CASSVEGSTYEQYF
TGTGCCAGCAGTGTGGAGGGGTCGACCTACGAGCAGTACTTC
>TRBD1|TRBJ1-2|TRBV18|-
CASSPDRVAGYTF
TGTGCCAGCTCACCCGACAGGGTAGCAGGCTACACCTTC
>TRBD2|TRBJ2-5|TRBV19|-
CASSMERGGETQYF
TGTGCCAGTAGTATGGAGCGGGGGGGAGAGACCCAGTACTTC
>TRBD2|TRBJ2-1|TRBV6-1|-
CASSETLAGSSYNEQFF
TGTGCCAGCAGTGAAACCTTAGCGGGGAGCTCCTACAATGAGCAGTTCTTC
>TRBD2|TRBJ2-3|TRBV3-1/TRBV3-2|-
CASSPRTVLAGTDTQYF
TGTGCCAGCAGCCCCAGAACGGTACTAGCGGGCACAGATACGCAGTATTTT
>TRBD1|TRBJ1-1|TRBV7-9|-
CASSSRTGNTEAFF
TGTGCCAGCAGCTCCAGGACAGGGAACACTGAAGCTTTCTTT
>TRBD2|TRBJ2-5|TRBV12-3/TRBV12-4|-
CASRTSGQETQYF
TGTGCCAGCAGGACTAGCGGCCAAGAGACCCAGTACTTC
>TRBD1|TRBJ1-2|TRBV6-2/TRBV6-3|-
CASSDRGYGYTF
TGTGCCAGCAGTGACAGGGGCTATGGCTACACCTTC
>TRBD1|TRBJ1-1|TRBV6-1|once
CASSDRGRSGTEAFF
TGTGCCAGCAGTGACAGGGGGCGTTCAGGAACTGAAGCTTTCTTT
>TRBD1|TRBJ2-7|TRBV28|-
CASSYRGSYEQYF
TGTGCCAGCAGCTACAGGGGCTCCTACGAGCAGTACTTC
>TRBD2|TRBJ2-1|TRBV19|-
CASTPSGGAYGQFF
TGTGCCAGTACCCCTAGCGGGGGGGCGTACGGGCAGTTCTTC
>TRBD1|TRBJ1-2|TRBV19|-
CASSVPGQGYGYTF
TGTGCCAGTAGTGTACCGGGACAGGGCTATGGCTACACCTTC
>TRBD1|TRBJ1-4|TRBV18|-
CASSPTGMDEKLFF
TGTGCCAGCTCACCGACAGGGATGGACGAAAAACTGTTTTTT
>-|TRBJ2-5|TRBV7-9|-
CASSLVSRGQETQYF
TGTGCCAGCAGCTTAGTTTCCAGGGGACAAGAGACCCAGTACTTC
>-|TRBJ2-4|TRBV19|-
CASSALLAKNIQYF
TGTGCCAGTAGTGCGCTCCTAGCCAAAAACATTCAGTACTTC
>TRBD2|TRBJ2-3|TRBV5-4|-
CASSSPASGGPATQYF
TGTGCCAGCAGCTCCCCAGCTAGCGGGGGCCCAGCTACGCAGTATTTT
>TRBD1|TRBJ1-2|TRBV19|-
CASSPRQGDYGYTF
TGTGCCAGTAGTCCCCGACAGGGAGACTATGGCTACACCTTC
>TRBD1|TRBJ1-5|TRBV28|-
CASSIAGTGDQPQHF
TGTGCCAGCAGTATAGCCGGGACAGGAGACCAGCCCCAGCATTTT
>TRBD2|TRBJ2-3|TRBV9|-
CASSPKRTSGNPTDTQYF
TGTGCCAGCAGCCCTAAAAGGACTAGCGGGAACCCCACAGATACGCAGTATTTT
>TRBD1|TRBJ2-3|TRBV27|-
CASSLLEGAVSTDTQYF
TGTGCCAGCAGTTTACTTGAGGGGGCAGTAAGCACAGATACGCAGTATTTT
>TRBD2|TRBJ2-3|TRBV7-3|many
CASSLVVAGGLVGTDTQYF
TGTGCCAGCAGCTTAGTGGTAGCGGGGGGGCTGGTTGGAACAGATACGCAGTATTTT
>-|TRBJ1-3|TRBV3-1/TRBV3-2|-
CASKGLSGNTIYF
TGTGCCAGCAAGGGGCTCTCTGGAAACACCATATATTTT
>-|TRBJ2-2|TRBV15|-
CATSRVGGVTGELFF
TGTGCCACCAGCAGAGTCGGCGGTGTCACCGGGGAGCTGTTTTTT
>TRBD1|TRBJ1-3|TRBV3-1/TRBV3-2|-
CASSPNRDRGNTIYF
TGTGCCAGCAGCCCTAACCGGGACAGGGGAAACACCATATATTTT
>TRBD1|TRBJ1-1|TRBV11-3|-
CASSSETGGTEAFF
TGTGCCAGCAGCTCCGAGACAGGGGGCACTGAAGCTTTCTTT
>-|TRBJ2-3|TRBV11-3|once
CASSPNGVSTDTQYF
TGTGCCAGCAGCCCCAACGGTGTAAGCACAGATACGCAGTATTTT
>TRBD1|TRBJ2-5|TRBV7-3|-
CASSSDGTGRETQYF
TGTGCCAGCAGTTCGGACGGGACAGGCCGGGAGACCCAGTACTTC
>TRBD2|TRBJ2-1|TRBV4-1|few
CASSQDSGGLADNEQFF
TGCGCCAGCAGCCAAGACAGCGGTGGACTAGCGGACAATGAGCAGTTCTTC
>TRBD2|TRBJ2-5|TRBV28|-
CASTGLPGGETQYF
TGTGCCAGCACGGGACTCCCGGGAGGGGAGACCCAGTACTTC
>TRBD2|TRBJ2-3|TRBV7-2|-
CASSVTGTSGRRTDTQYF
TGTGCCAGCAGCGTAACCGGGACTAGCGGGAGACGCACAGATACGCAGTATTTT
>-|TRBJ2-7|TRBV20-1|-
CSASARVTYEQYF
TGCAGTGCTAGTGCCCGGGTAACCTACGAGCAGTACTTC